This T cell receptor beta chain came from a study of blood T cell repertoires in COVID-19. The overall study: Collection of acute and convalescent COVID-19 samples took place in the United States, Italy and Spain. PBMCs, B-cell-depleted T cells, or T cells were the source of the cDNA or gDNA that made up the material.

This clone came up many times. Germline-derived CDR1 and CDR2 are SGHRS and YFSETQ. The CDR3 consists of 15 residues. V was pared by 2 bases and J by 6 bases, with 6 bases of the junction left unmatched. Profiled with immunoSEQ multiplex PCR; TCRdb holds only in-frame clones, not every one. The sample lists roughly 40,000 clones, 75% to 85% occurring once. This sequence originates from an elderly man with acute or convalescent COVID-19. The J gene is TRBJ2-2, the V gene TRBV5-1; 8 bases are shared with TRBD1. Material for sequencing was peripheral blood. CDR3 sequence: CASSFGTGGPGELFF. The CDR3 bases are TGCGCCAGCAGCTTCGGGACAGGAGGGCCCGGGGAGCTGTTTTTT.